Below are 31 T cell receptor beta chains sequenced from a single sample in a study of cytomegalovirus exposure and HLA in healthy donors. Primers: 60 Vbeta forward and 13 Jbeta reverse. Generated by immunoSEQ multiplex PCR, the TCRdb table keeps only in-frame clones and is missing some. Here the sample spans 110,000 or so clones, about 76% being singletons. The specimen sequenced was PBMCs. The source of these receptors is a middle-aged woman in good health and CMV-seropositive.

The count of this clone is one. V is TRBV30 and J is TRBJ2-7; 9 nucleotides match TRBD1. The V segment lost 7 bases and the J segment 2 bases; nucleotides outside the gene matches: 12. The germline CDR1 and CDR2 sequences are GTSNPN and SVGIG (reference sequence). This CDR3 is 15 amino acids long. CDR3 loop: CAYNPRTGAPYEQYF. CDR3 DNA sequence: TGTGCCTATAATCCACGGACAGGGGCCCCCTACGAGCAGTACTTC.

The rearrangement joins TRBV7-2 to TRBJ2-1, with TRBD1 matching over 7 bases. With 5 bases clipped from V and 4 bases from J, the junction kept 5 bases outside the gene matches. The V gene's germline CDR1 is SGHTA and CDR2 FQGNSA. The CDR3 is 14 amino acids. DNA of the CDR3: TGTGCCAGCAGCCCCGGGACAGCGTACAATGAGCAGTTCTTC. Its translation: CASSPGTAYNEQFF.

This chain connects TRBV5-1 to TRBJ2-2, with 7 bases fitting TRBD2. This CDR3 contains 15 residues. Germline values: CDR1 SGHRS, CDR2 YFSETQ. V shed 4 bases and J 6 bases; nucleotides not matched to a gene: 9. For the CDR3, the DNA is TGCGCCAGCAGCCCCGTGGGGGGGAAGTCCGGGGAGCTGTTTTTT. The encoded protein is CASSPVGGKSGELFF.

This sequence joins TRBV4-2 and TRBJ1-2; 7 bases align to TRBD1. V trimming: 3 bases; J trimming: 3 bases; junction bases outside the gene matches: 10. Germline CDR1 and CDR2: LGHNA and YNFKEQ. This CDR3 has 16 amino acids. The CDR3 is CASSHSPGTVDYGYTF. Here the CDR3 DNA reads TGTGCCAGCAGCCACTCACCCGGGACAGTCGACTATGGCTACACCTTC.

The chain links TRBV7-6 to TRBJ1-1; perhaps TRBD1 as D (5 bases). This CDR3 comprises 12 residues. The V end was cut by 6 bases, the J end by 7 bases, with 12 bases between. CDR1 SGHVS and CDR2 FNYEAQ come from the germline V gene. Here the CDR3 DNA reads TGTGCCAGCAGTCGACAGTACGTTGAAGCTTTCTTT. It codes for CASSRQYVEAFF.

The V call is TRBV29-1, the J call TRBJ1-2, with 9 bases matching TRBD1. There are 12 residues in the CDR3. The V gene's germline CDR1 is SQVTM and CDR2 ANQGSEA. V dropped 8 bases and J dropped 8; count of bases not matched to a gene: 9. CDR3 sequence (DNA): TGCAGCTCCTCGGACAGGGGAGAAGGCTACACCTTC. It yields the protein CSSSDRGEGYTF.

The CDR3 sequence is CASSDSAWSSGANVLTF. The CDR3 DNA follows: TGTGCCAGTAGTGACTCGGCGTGGTCCTCTGGGGCCAACGTCCTGACTTTC. The genes are TRBV19 and TRBJ2-6; D not resolved. This CDR3 has 17 residues. V was pared by 5 bases and J by 0 bases, with 14 bases between. The germline CDR1 and CDR2 sequences are LNHDA and SQIVND (reference sequence).

The sample holds a few counts of this clone. V gene TRBV11-1 combines with J gene TRBJ1-2, with TRBD1 as a possible D gene (5 bases). Germline V lookup: CDR1 SGHAT, CDR2 FQDESV (reference sequence). The CDR3 extends over 13 amino acids. V gave up 6 bases and J gave up 4 bases, with 12 bases separating them. CDR3: CASSHSGGYGYTF. For the CDR3, the DNA is TGTGCCAGCAGTCACTCCGGGGGCTATGGCTACACCTTC.

V usage is TRBV30 and J usage is TRBJ1-3; D gene ambiguous. Trimming removed 2 bases at V and 3 bases at J, with 8 bases between. The CDR3 sequence is 13 residues long. Per germline, CDR1 GTSNPN and CDR2 SVGIG (reference sequence). For the CDR3, the DNA is TGTGCCTGGAGTACTGTAAATGGAAACACCATATATTTT. This translates into CAWSTVNGNTIYF. Based on the CDR3 plus reference TRBV30 and TRBJ1-3, the full variable domain is SQTIHQWPATLVQPVGSPLSLECTVEGTSNPNLYWYRQAAGRGLQLLFYSVGIGQISSEVPQNLSASRPQDRQFILSSKKLLLSDSGFYLCAWSTVNGNTIYFGEGSWLTVV.

This chain uses TRBV10-3 with TRBJ2-1; the match to TRBD2 covers 9 bases. Germline loops: CDR1 ENHRY, CDR2 SYGVKD. J gave up 8 bases and V 4 bases, and 6 bases lay outside the gene matches. This CDR3 spans 14 amino acids. The chain's CDR3 is CAISGDLAGYEQFF. The CDR3 bases are TGTGCCATCAGTGGGGACCTAGCGGGGTATGAGCAGTTCTTC.

In the case of this clone: Mismatch with germline at one junction end may stem from a read error. This sequence joins TRBV7-7 and TRBJ2-1; no definite D call. CDR1 SSHAT and CDR2 FNYEAQ come from the germline V gene (reference sequence). CDR3 length equals 14 residues. The DNA for the CDR3 is TGTGCTAGCAGCTTAGCAGTGGCCTCCAATGAGCAGTTCTTC. Its translation is CASSLAVASNEQFF.

V and J are TRBV7-7 and TRBJ1-5; D is perhaps TRBD1 (6 bases). The CDR3 extends over 17 amino acids. Germline CDR1 is SSHAT and CDR2 is FNYEAQ (reference sequence). CDR3 region: CACAGQGKGDSNQPQHF. In DNA, the CDR3 is TGTGCTTGCGCCGGGCAGGGAAAGGGGGATAGCAATCAGCCCCAGCATTTT.

The V gene is TRBV10-1, the J gene TRBJ2-5, with TRBD2 as a possible D gene (6 bases). The J call could be wrong; TRBJ2-7 is a better fit for the DNA end. The CDR3 length is 14 residues. Germline loops: CDR1 WNHNN, CDR2 SYGVQD (reference sequence). The CDR3 nucleotides are TGCGCCAGCAGTGAGTCCTTGGAGGGGTACGAGCAGTACTTC. This translates into CASSESLEGYEQYF.

The chain links TRBV29-1 to TRBJ1-2; 10 bases map to TRBD1. This CDR3 comprises 12 residues. Germline V gene sequence: CDR1 SQVTM, CDR2 ANQGSEA. With V trimmed by 5 bases and J by 4 bases, 1 base remained unmatched. The CDR3 spells CSVRTGGYGYTF. Written as DNA, the CDR3 is TGCAGCGTTAGGACAGGGGGCTATGGCTACACCTTC.

This chain joins TRBV7-7 and TRBJ2-1; possible D gene TRBD2, 7 bases. There are 15 residues in the CDR3. Looked up from germline, CDR1 is SSHAT and CDR2 is FNYEAQ (reference sequence). V was clipped by 1 base and J by 8 bases, with 15 bases between them. The DNA of the CDR3 is TGTGCCAGCAGCTTAGGGGGGGGCAAAGGGGATGAGCAGTTCTTC. It is translated as CASSLGGGKGDEQFF.

This chain connects TRBV10-3 to TRBJ1-1; possibly TRBD1 for D (6 bases). V was cut by 11 bases and J by 1 base, with 11 bases left in between. Germline lookup yields CDR1 ENHRY and CDR2 SYGVKD. The CDR3 covers 12 residues. The CDR3 spells CAAQGSNTEAFF. In DNA, the CDR3 is TGTGCCGCGCAGGGGTCGAACACTGAAGCTTTCTTT.

Turning to this clone: This CDR3 is also generated by other DNA sequences in the sample. The chain carries TRBV18 and TRBJ1-5, with D possibly matching TRBD1 (5 bases). Looked up from germline, CDR1 is KGHSH and CDR2 is LQKENI. The CDR3 runs to 15 residues. The germline V and J ends were trimmed by 0 bases and 2 bases, with 8 bases remaining between them. The CDR3 region is CASSPPGGRNQPQHF. The CDR3 coding sequence is TGTGCCAGCTCACCACCGGGGGGACGCAATCAGCCCCAGCATTTT.

This clone has just a few counts. V and J are TRBV6-4 and TRBJ2-3; 8 positions match TRBD2. From germline, CDR1 is MRHNA and CDR2 SNTAGT. The CDR3 spans 15 residues. The junction had 4 bases not matched to a gene; V was cut back by 4 bases and J by 1 base. DNA for the CDR3: TGTGCCAGCAGTGCCGAAGCGGGGGGCACAGATACGCAGTATTTT. Amino acid sequence: CASSAEAGGTDTQYF.

The chain employs TRBV9 and TRBJ1-1; D is unresolved. V was trimmed by 3 bases and J by 6 bases, leaving 9 bases between them. CDR3 length: 12 amino acids. Germline lookup yields CDR1 SGDLS and CDR2 YYNGEE. CDR3 residues: CASSGMSAEAFF. CDR3 DNA sequence: TGTGCCAGCAGCGGGATGAGCGCTGAAGCTTTCTTT.

In its sample, this clone was seen a few times. The CDR3 sequence is CASSQIQGGKYF. Here the CDR3 DNA reads TGCGCCAGCAGCCAAATACAGGGGGGAAAGTACTTC. The J gene is TRBJ2-7, the V gene TRBV4-1; 8 bases align to TRBD1. There are 12 residues in the CDR3. Germline V gene sequence: CDR1 MGHRA, CDR2 YSYEKL. The V gene end was trimmed by 2 bases and the J gene end by 11 bases; junction bases not matched to a gene: 5.

The chain is built from TRBV4-2 and TRBJ2-3, with 12 nucleotides matching TRBD2. CDR1 LGHNA and CDR2 YNFKEQ come from the germline V gene. The V segment lost 4 bases and the J segment 4 bases; nucleotides outside the gene matches: 18. The CDR3 sequence is 20 residues long. CDR3 in DNA: TGTGCCAGCAGCCGAACGATAAGGTCTAGCGGGGGGGCATGGGCAGATACGCAGTATTTT. Translation gives CASSRTIRSSGGAWADTQYF.

The chain uses TRBV6-4 and TRBJ1-6, with D unresolved. CDR1 MRHNA and CDR2 SNTAGT come from the germline V gene. Deletions cut 4 bases from V and 9 bases from J, with 13 bases between. The CDR3 runs 14 residues. The CDR3 DNA reads TGTGCCAGCAGTGGCGGGGAGGAAGGTTCACCCCTCCACTTT. Amino acid sequence: CASSGGEEGSPLHF.

This clone showed up just a few times. This sequence joins TRBV5-4 and TRBJ2-1; TRBD2 matches 10 bases. Looked up from germline, CDR1 is SGHNT and CDR2 is YYREEE (reference sequence). The CDR3 totals 15 residues. After removal of 4 bases from V and 5 bases from J, the junction contained 6 bases not matched to a gene. The DNA for the CDR3 is TGTGCCAGCAGCCCTCTAGCGGGGGCCAACAATGAGCAGTTCTTC. Encoded protein: CASSPLAGANNEQFF.

The chain couples TRBV9 to TRBJ1-5, with TRBD1 matching 7 bases. J lost 0 bases, V lost 4 bases, and 7 bases had no gene match. The V gene's germline CDR1 is SGDLS and CDR2 YYNGEE. CDR3 length: 16 amino acids. CDR3 loop: CASSPSTGDSNQPQHF. CDR3 nucleotide sequence: TGTGCCAGCAGCCCCTCAACAGGGGATAGCAATCAGCCCCAGCATTTT.

V is TRBV5-1 and J is TRBJ2-1; D gene uncertain. With 1 base removed from V and 10 bases from J, the gap between germline ends came to 9 bases. The CDR3 is made up of 12 amino acids. Germline V gene data show CDR1 as SGHRS and CDR2 as YFSETQ. The CDR3 loop reads CASSLPWQEQFF. In DNA form, the CDR3 reads TGCGCCAGCAGCTTGCCTTGGCAAGAGCAGTTCTTC.

V is TRBV30 and J is TRBJ2-7; TRBD1 matches 8 bases. From germline, CDR1 is GTSNPN and CDR2 SVGIG (reference sequence). The CDR3 length is 14 residues. J lost 2 bases, V lost 4 bases, and 7 bases had no gene match. CDR3 amino acids: CAWTPQDRAYEQYF. The CDR3 nucleotides are TGTGCCTGGACTCCCCAGGACAGGGCCTACGAGCAGTACTTC.

The rearrangement uses TRBV4-1 and TRBJ2-1, with TRBD2 matching 7 bases. V shed 5 bases, J shed 8 bases, and the junction held 9 bases outside the gene matches. The CDR3 is 14 amino acids. Germline CDR1 reads MGHRA; CDR2 reads YSYEKL. CDR3 residues: CASSTQRGNYEQFF. In DNA, the CDR3 is TGCGCCAGCAGCACCCAGCGGGGCAACTATGAGCAGTTCTTC.

The chain recombines TRBV5-1 with TRBJ2-1; the D gene is possibly TRBD2 (6 bases). The CDR3 has 16 residues. Trimming stripped 2 bases from V and 0 bases from J, with 12 bases between. The V gene's germline CDR1 is SGHRS and CDR2 YFSETQ. The CDR3 coding sequence is TGCGCCAGCAGCTTTCGGAGGGTGAGCTCCTACAATGAGCAGTTCTTC. This encodes CASSFRRVSSYNEQFF.

This chain links TRBV5-8 with TRBJ1-2; D may be TRBD1 (6 bases). The CDR3 sequence is 13 residues long. Germline V gene data show CDR1 as SGHTS and CDR2 as YDEGEE. V was clipped by 0 bases and J by 6 bases, with 9 bases between them. This CDR3 is CASSLGPGDGYTF. The CDR3 DNA sequence: TGTGCCAGCAGCTTGGGACCAGGGGATGGCTACACCTTC. The full variable domain, in which reference TRBV5-8 and TRBJ1-2 provide the parts outside the CDR3, is EAGVTQSPTHLIKTRGQQATLRCSPISGHTSVYWYQQALGLGLQFLLWYDEGEERNRGNFPPRFSGRQFPNYSSELNVNALELEDSALYLCASSLGPGDGYTFGSGTRLTVV.

The gene calls are TRBV19 and TRBJ1-5, with 8 bases aligning to TRBD1. CDR1 is LNHDA, CDR2 SQIVND, per germline (reference sequence). With V trimmed by 7 bases and J by 2 bases, 4 bases remained unmatched. CDR3 length equals 14 residues. DNA for the CDR3: TGTGCCAGTACCTTGACAGGGGGCAATCAGCCCCAGCATTTT. Translating it yields CASTLTGGNQPQHF.

The table lists this clone with a count of one. This chain links TRBV7-9 with TRBJ2-2, with 7 nucleotides matching TRBD1. CDR1 SEHNR and CDR2 FQNEAQ come from the germline V gene (reference sequence). The CDR3 has 16 residues. V was pared by 5 bases and J by 2 bases, with 8 bases of the junction left unmatched. CDR3 in amino acids: CASSRFRDRNTGELFF. The CDR3 nucleotides are TGTGCCAGCAGCCGTTTCCGGGACAGAAACACCGGGGAGCTGTTTTTT.